This TCR beta chain emerged from a study of identical twins (dated by TCRdb to 2016 to 2017). About the investigation overall: To test whether fetal clonotypes persist, the study used deep sequencing on TCR alpha and beta repertoires from monozygotic twins, unrelated adults of various ages, and cord blood. Replicate twin experiments were performed at different times using different library preparation protocols to rule out contamination. What the study reported, not specific to this receptor: Because the same donors could not be followed over many years, the conclusions relied on cross-sectional statistical analysis. Abundant cord blood beta clonotypes had fewer insertions, young adult naive repertoires showed a similar but weaker trend, and memory repertoires showed no such trend. Compared with coincidental sharing between unrelated individuals, out-of-frame TCR alpha sequences shared between twins had an excess of sequences with low generation probability. In monozygotic twins, recombination models systematically underestimated out-of-frame TCR alpha sharing, but the models matched the sharing seen between unrelated individuals. In beta out-of-frame sequences, excess twin sharing was weaker, because having fewer shared sequences lowered the signal-to-noise ratio. Invariant T cells such as MAIT and iNKT could partly confound zero-insertion analyses, though diverse VJ usage argued against this for most clonotypes.

From a lookup of the germline V gene, CDR1 and CDR2 are SGDLS and YYNGEE. The junction shows trimming of 3 bases on V and 4 bases on J, plus 7 bases between the germline ends. The CDR3, cysteine through phenylalanine, is 13 amino acids long. The kept DNA is CDR3 alone, 39 bases in frame from the first base. The library was built by means of 5' RACE. Sequencing was carried out with an Illumina HiSeq 2000. Template switching introduced a universal primer binding site; the final cDNA contained a unique molecular identifier, enabling accurate counting of TCR cDNA molecules. Specific primers in the conserved constant-segment region were used to synthesize first-strand cDNA for the TCR alpha and beta chains. To control for contamination, every cDNA library was double barcoded, receiving both a SMART-Mk sample barcode and Illumina barcodes. TruSeq adapter sequences, together with Illumina sample barcodes, were added in two successive PCR steps. TCR alpha and beta cDNA libraries were sequenced on the Illumina HiSeq platform with custom primers. In the authors' own workflow: Unique molecular identifiers were extracted from raw reads with MiGEC, and CDR3 positions were determined with MiXCR. For each individual, recombination models were inferred using an EM algorithm with the repgenHMM and IGoR tools. The tcR package in R was used for shared clonotype analysis, with sharing normalized by the product of cloneset sizes. Out-of-frame nonproductive sequences were analyzed to study raw recombination free of thymic and clonal selection effects. TCRdb passed the public sequencing reads through fastp at Q25 and MiXCR, retaining productive beta sequences. CDR3 protein duplicates are merged, each entry listing the most common genes and DNA. The V and J calls follow TCRdb's processing rather than the paper's. Here the sample has 150,000 or so distinct CDR3 sequences; around 3.5% occur a single time. Approximately 7.6% of the sample is in the top ten clones.

Every donor was a healthy Caucasian. Miltenyi CD45RO+ enrichment and human naive T-cell isolation kits were used to isolate memory (CD45RO+) and naive T cells from PBMC. The table lists this clonotype with many counts. Its antigen target is currently unknown. No much larger clonotype is one base removed from it; base qualities were not supplied. This TCR came from a man younger than 35 in good health. This sequence uses TRBV9 and TRBJ2-2; TRBD1 might be the D gene, on 5 matching bases. The specimen sequenced was memory T cells sorted from blood. This specimen's cell subset or site label, per the study, means: CD45RO+ enriched T cells. The CDR3: CASSGRVTGELFF. The nucleotides read TGTGCCAGCAGCGGCAGGGTCACCGGGGAGCTGTTTTTT.